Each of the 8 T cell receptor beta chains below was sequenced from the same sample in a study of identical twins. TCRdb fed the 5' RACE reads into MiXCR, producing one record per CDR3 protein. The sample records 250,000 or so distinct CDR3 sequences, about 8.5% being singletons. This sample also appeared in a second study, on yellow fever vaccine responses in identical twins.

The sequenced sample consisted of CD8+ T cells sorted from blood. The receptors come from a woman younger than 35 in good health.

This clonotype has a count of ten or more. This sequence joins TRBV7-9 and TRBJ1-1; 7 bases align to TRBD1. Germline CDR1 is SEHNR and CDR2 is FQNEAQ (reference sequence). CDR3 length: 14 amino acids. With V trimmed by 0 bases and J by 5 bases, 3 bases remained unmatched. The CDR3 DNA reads TGTGCCAGCAGCTTAGCCGACAGGGCAACTGAAGCTTTCTTT. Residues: CASSLADRATEAFF.

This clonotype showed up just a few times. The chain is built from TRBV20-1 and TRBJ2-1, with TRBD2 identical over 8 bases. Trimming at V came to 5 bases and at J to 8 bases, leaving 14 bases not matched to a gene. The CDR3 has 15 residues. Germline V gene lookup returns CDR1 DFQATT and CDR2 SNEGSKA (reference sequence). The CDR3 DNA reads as TGCAGTGCTCATGCCCTCAGCGGGGGCTATGATGAGCAGTTCTTC. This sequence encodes CSAHALSGGYDEQFF.

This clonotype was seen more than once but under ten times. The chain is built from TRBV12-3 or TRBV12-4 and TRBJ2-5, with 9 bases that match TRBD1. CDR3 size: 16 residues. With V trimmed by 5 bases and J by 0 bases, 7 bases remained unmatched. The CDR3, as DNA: TGTGCCAGCAGTCATCCGACAGGGGGGTACCAAGAGACCCAGTACTTC. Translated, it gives CASSHPTGGYQETQYF.

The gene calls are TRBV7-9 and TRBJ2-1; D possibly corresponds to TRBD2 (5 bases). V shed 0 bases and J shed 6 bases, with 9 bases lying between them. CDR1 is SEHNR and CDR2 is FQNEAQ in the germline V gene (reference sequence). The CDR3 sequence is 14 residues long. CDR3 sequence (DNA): TGTGCCAGCAGCTTAGCAGCAAGCGGCAATGAGCAGTTCTTC. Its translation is CASSLAASGNEQFF.

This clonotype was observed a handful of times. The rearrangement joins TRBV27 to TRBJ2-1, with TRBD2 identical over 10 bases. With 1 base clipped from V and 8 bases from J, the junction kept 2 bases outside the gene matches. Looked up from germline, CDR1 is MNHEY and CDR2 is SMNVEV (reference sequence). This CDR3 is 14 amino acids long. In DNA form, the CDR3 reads TGTGCCAGCAGTTTATGGGGACTAGCGTATGAGCAGTTCTTC. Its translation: CASSLWGLAYEQFF.

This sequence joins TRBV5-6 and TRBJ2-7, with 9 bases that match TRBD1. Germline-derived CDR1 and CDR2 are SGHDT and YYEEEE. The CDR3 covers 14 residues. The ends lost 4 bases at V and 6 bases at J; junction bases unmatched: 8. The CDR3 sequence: CASSSGTGLVEQYF. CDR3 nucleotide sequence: TGTGCCAGCAGCAGCGGGACAGGGCTTGTCGAGCAGTACTTC.

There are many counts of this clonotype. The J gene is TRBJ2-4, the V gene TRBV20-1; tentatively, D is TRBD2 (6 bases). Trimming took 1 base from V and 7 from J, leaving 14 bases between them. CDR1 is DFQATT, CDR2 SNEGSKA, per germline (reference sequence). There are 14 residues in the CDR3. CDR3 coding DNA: TGCAGTGCTAGAGGGCGGGATATCGGCAACATTCAGTACTTC. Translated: CSARGRDIGNIQYF.

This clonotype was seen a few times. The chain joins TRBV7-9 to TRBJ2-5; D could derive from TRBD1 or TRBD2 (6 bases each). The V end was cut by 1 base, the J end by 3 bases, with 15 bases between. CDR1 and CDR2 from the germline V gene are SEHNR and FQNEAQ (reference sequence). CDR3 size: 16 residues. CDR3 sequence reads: CASSLEGDWAKETQYF. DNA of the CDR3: TGTGCCAGCAGCTTAGAGGGGGACTGGGCGAAAGAGACCCAGTACTTC.